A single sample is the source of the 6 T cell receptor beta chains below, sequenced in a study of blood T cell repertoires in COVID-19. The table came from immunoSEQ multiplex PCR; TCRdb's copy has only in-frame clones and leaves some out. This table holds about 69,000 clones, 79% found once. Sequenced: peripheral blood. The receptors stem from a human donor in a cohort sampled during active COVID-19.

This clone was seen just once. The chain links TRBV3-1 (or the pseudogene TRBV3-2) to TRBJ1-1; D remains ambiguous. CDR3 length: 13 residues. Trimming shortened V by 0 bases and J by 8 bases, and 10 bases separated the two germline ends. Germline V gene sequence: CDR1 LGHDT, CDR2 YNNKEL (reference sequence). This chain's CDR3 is CASSQDLRREAFF. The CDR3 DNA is TGTGCCAGCAGCCAAGATCTACGGAGGGAAGCTTTCTTT.

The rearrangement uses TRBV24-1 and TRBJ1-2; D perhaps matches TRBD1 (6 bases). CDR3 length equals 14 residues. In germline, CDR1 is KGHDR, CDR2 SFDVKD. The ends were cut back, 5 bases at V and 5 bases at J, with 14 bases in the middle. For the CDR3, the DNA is TGTGCCACCAGTGGCACACAGGGAGGGTATGGCTACACCTTC. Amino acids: CATSGTQGGYGYTF.

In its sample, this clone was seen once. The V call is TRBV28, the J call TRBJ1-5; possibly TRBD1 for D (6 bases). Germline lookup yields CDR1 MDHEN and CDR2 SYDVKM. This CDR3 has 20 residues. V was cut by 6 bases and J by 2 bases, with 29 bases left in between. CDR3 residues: CASRNPGTWWSSSGNQPQHF. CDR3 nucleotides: TGTGCCAGCAGAAACCCCGGGACATGGTGGAGCTCGTCCGGCAATCAGCCCCAGCATTTT.

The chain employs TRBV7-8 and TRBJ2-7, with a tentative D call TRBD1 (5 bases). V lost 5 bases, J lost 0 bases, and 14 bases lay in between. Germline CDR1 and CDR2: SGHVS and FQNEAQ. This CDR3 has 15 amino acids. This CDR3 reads CASSAPDTFSYEQYF. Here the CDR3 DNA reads TGTGCCAGCAGCGCCCCGGACACCTTCTCCTACGAGCAGTACTTC. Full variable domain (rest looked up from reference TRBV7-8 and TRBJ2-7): GAGVSQSPRYKVAKRGQDVALRCDPISGHVSLFWYQQALGQGPEFLTYFQNEAQLDKSGLPSDRFFAERPEGSVSTLKIQRTQQEDSAVYLCASSAPDTFSYEQYFGPGTRLTVT.

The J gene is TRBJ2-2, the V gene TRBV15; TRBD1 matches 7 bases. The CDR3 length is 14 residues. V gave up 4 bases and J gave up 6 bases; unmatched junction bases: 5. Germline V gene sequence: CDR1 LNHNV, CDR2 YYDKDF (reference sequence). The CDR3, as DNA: TGTGCCACCAGCATGAACCAGGGGGCCGGGGAGCTGTTTTTT. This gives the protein CATSMNQGAGELFF.

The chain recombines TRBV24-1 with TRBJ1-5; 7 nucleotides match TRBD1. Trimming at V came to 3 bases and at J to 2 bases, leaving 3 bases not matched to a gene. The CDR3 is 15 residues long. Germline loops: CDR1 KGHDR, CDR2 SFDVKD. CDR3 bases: TGTGCCACCAGTGATACCGGGACAGGCAATCAGCCCCAGCATTTT. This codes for CATSDTGTGNQPQHF.